One and the same sample provided the 3 T cell receptor beta chains below, sequenced in a study of T cell changes during pregnancy in multiple sclerosis. This table comes from immunoSEQ multiplex PCR, and its TCRdb copy is limited to in-frame clones, with some not included. The table includes around 40,000 clones, 80% to 90% detected once. Source: CD4+ T cells from peripheral blood mononuclear cells, taken in the first trimester of pregnancy. Receptors were obtained from a female donor with multiple sclerosis, enrolled in a pregnancy study.

The chain employs TRBV25-1 and TRBJ2-3; D is possibly TRBD2 (6 bases). CDR1 is MGHDK and CDR2 is SYGVNS in the germline V gene. The CDR3 totals 16 residues. The ends were cut back, 1 base at V and 2 bases at J, with 13 bases in the middle. The CDR3 sequence: CASSEFEGGTTDTQYF. CDR3 nucleotide sequence: TGTGCCAGCAGTGAATTTGAGGGAGGAACCACAGATACGCAGTATTTT.

This clone has a single count. In the same sample, other DNA sequences code for this CDR3. J is TRBJ2-1 and V is TRBV7-9; 13 bases match TRBD2. CDR3 size: 15 residues. Looked up from germline, CDR1 is SEHNR and CDR2 is FQNEAQ (reference sequence). The V segment lost 4 bases and the J segment 4 bases; nucleotides outside the gene matches: 1. CDR3 sequence reads: CASSSGLAGYNEQFF. DNA of the CDR3: TGTGCCAGCAGCTCGGGACTAGCGGGGTACAATGAGCAGTTCTTC. Full variable domain (outside the CDR3, taken from reference TRBV7-9 and TRBJ2-1): DTGVSQNPRHKITKRGQNVTFRCDPISEHNRLYWYRQTLGQGPEFLTYFQNEAQLEKSRLLSDRFSAERPKGSFSTLEIQRTEQGDSAMYLCASSSGLAGYNEQFFGPGTRLTVL.

The chain carries TRBV5-1 and TRBJ2-2, with a possible D match to TRBD1 (6 bases). The ends were cut back, 5 bases at V and 6 bases at J, with 20 bases in the middle. This CDR3 spans 16 amino acids. Per the germline V gene, CDR1 is SGHRS and CDR2 is YFSETQ. This chain's CDR3 is CASRPPGQSKAGELFF. The CDR3 DNA reads as TGCGCCAGCAGACCTCCGGGACAATCGAAGGCCGGGGAGCTGTTTTTT.